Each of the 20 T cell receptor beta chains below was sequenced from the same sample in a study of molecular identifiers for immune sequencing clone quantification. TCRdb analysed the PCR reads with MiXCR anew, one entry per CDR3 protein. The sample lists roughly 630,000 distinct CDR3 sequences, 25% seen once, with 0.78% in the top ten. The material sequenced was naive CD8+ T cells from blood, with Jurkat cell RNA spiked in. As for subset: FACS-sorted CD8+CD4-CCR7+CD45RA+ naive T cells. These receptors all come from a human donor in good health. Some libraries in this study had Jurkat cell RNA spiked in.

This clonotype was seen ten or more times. The CDR3, as DNA: TGCAGCGTTGCAGGGGATGGGGCTGAAGCTTTCTTT. Protein product: CSVAGDGAEAFF. The rearrangement links TRBV29-1 to TRBJ1-1; maybe TRBD1 (6 bases). Per the germline V gene, CDR1 is SQVTM and CDR2 is ANQGSEA. The CDR3 is made up of 12 amino acids. Trimming left V 4 bases short and J 6 bases short, with 12 bases between. The whole variable domain, remainder taken from reference TRBV29-1 and TRBJ1-1, is SAVISQKPSRDICQRGTSLTIQCQVDSQVTMMFWYRQQPGQSLTLIATANQGSEATYESGFVIDKFPISRPNLTFSTLTVSNMSPEDSSIYLCSVAGDGAEAFFGQGTRLTVV.

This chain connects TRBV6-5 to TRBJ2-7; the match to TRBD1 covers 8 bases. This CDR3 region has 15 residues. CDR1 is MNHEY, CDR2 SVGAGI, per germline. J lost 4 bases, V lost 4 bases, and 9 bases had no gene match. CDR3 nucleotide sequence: TGTGCCAGCAGTTCCACCCGGGACAGGTATTACGAGCAGTACTTC. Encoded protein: CASSSTRDRYYEQYF.

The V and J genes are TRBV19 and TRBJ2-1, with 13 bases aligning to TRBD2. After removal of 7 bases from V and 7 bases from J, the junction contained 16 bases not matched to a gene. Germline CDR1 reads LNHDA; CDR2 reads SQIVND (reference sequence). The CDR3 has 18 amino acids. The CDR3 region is CASNGTPTSGRASNEQFF. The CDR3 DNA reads TGTGCCAGTAATGGGACACCAACTAGCGGGAGGGCATCTAATGAGCAGTTCTTC.

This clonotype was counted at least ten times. CDR3 protein: CSVGSANEKLFF. As DNA, the CDR3 is TGCAGCGTTGGGTCAGCGAATGAAAAACTGTTTTTT. This chain connects TRBV29-1 to TRBJ1-4, with D unclear. The CDR3 loop spans 12 amino acids. V was shortened by 4 bases and J by 5 bases, with 8 bases between the two germline ends. Germline-derived CDR1 and CDR2 are SQVTM and ANQGSEA.

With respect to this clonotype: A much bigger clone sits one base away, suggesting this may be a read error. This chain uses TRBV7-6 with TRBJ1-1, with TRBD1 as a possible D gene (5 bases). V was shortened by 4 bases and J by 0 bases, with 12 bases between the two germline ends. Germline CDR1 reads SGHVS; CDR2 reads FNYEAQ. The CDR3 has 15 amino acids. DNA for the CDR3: TGTGCCAGCAGCTCGGGGGACGGGATGAACACTGAAGCTTTCTTT. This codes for CASSSGDGMNTEAFF.

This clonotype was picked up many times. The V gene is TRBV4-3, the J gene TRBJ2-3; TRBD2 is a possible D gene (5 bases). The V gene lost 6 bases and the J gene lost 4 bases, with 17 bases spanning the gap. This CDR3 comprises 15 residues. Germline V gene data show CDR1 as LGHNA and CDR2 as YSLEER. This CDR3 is CASREDAYGPDTQYF. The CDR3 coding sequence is TGCGCCAGCAGGGAGGACGCCTATGGCCCAGATACGCAGTATTTT.

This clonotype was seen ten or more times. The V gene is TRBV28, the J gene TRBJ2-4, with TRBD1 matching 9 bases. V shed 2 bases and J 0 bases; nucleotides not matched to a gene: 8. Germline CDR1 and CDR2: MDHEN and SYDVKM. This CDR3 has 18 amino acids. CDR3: CASSLGLGQGLAKNIQYF. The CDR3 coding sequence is TGTGCCAGCAGTTTAGGCCTAGGACAGGGGCTAGCCAAAAACATTCAGTACTTC.

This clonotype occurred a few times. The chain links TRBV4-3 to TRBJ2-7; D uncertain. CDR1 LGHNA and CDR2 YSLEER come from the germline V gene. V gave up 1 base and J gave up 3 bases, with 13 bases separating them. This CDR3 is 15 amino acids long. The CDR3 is CASSQARQAHYEQYF. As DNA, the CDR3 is TGCGCCAGCAGCCAAGCGCGCCAGGCGCACTACGAGCAGTACTTC.

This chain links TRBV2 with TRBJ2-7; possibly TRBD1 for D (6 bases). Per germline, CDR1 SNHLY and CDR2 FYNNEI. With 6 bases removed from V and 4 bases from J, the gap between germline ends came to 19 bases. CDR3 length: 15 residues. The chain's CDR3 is CASSPGDRTLYEQYF. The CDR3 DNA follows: TGTGCCAGCAGCCCTGGAGACAGGACACTATACGAGCAGTACTTC. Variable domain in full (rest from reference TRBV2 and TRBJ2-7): EPEVTQTPSHQVTQMGQEVILRCVPISNHLYFYWYRQILGQKVEFLVSFYNNEISEKSEIFDDQFSVERPDGSNFTLKIRSTKLEDSAMYFCASSPGDRTLYEQYFGPGTRLTVT.

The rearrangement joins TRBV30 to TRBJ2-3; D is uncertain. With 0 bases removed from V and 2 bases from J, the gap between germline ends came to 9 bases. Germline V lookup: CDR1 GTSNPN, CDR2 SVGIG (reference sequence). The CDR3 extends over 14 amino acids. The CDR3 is CAWSVRVTTDTQYF. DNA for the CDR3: TGTGCCTGGAGTGTAAGGGTGACCACAGATACGCAGTATTTT.

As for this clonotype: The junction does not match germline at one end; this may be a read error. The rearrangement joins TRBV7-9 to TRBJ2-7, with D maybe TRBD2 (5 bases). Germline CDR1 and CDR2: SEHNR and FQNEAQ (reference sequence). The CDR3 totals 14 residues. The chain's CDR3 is CASGLVAGTYEQYF. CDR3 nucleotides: TGTGCCAGCGGCTTAGTCGCGGGCACCTACGAGCAGTACTTC.

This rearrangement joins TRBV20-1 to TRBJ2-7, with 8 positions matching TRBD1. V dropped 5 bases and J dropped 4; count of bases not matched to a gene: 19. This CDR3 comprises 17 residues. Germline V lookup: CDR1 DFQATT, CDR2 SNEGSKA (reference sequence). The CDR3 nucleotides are TGCAGTGCTTGGCCCCCAGGGGGCGTACAAAGGGTTTACGAGCAGTACTTC. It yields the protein CSAWPPGGVQRVYEQYF.

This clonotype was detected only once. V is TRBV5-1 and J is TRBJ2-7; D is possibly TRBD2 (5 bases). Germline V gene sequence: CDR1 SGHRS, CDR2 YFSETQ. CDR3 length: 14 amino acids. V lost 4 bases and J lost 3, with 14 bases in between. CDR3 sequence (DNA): TGCGCCAGCAGCATGGACGGGATGGGCTACGAGCAGTACTTC. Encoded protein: CASSMDGMGYEQYF.

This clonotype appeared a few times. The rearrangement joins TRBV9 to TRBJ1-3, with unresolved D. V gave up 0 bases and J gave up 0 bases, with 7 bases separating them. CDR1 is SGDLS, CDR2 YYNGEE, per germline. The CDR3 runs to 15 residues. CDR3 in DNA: TGTGCCAGCAGCGTAGTGGGTACCTCTGGAAACACCATATATTTT. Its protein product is CASSVVGTSGNTIYF.

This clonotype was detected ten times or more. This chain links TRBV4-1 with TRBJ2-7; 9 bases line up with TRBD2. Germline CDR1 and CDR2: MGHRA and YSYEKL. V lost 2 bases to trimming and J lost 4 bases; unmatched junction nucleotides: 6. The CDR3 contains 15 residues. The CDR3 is CASSQRGLAGYEQYF. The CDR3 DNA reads TGCGCCAGCAGCCAAAGGGGGCTAGCGGGGTACGAGCAGTACTTC.

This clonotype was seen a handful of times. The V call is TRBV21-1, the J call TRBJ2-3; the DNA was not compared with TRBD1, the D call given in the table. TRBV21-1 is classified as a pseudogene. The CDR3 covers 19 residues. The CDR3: CASSKPRGGLPEHTDTQYF. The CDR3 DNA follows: TGTGCCAGCAGCAAACCCCGGGGAGGCCTACCTGAACACACAGATACGCAGTATTTT.

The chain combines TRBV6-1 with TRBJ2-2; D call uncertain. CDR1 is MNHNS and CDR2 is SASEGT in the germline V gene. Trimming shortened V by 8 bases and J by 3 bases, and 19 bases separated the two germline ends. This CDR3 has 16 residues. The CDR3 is CASSPKVVLDTGELFF. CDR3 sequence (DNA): TGTGCCAGCTCACCCAAGGTCGTCCTGGACACCGGGGAGCTGTTTTTT.

The CDR3 nucleotides are TGTGCCACCGCTGCCTACCGGGACAGAGATGGCTACACCTTC. Translating gives CATAAYRDRDGYTF. V gene TRBV24-1 combines with J gene TRBJ1-2; TRBD1 matches at 7 bases. The CDR3 totals 14 residues. The germline V gene encodes CDR1 KGHDR and CDR2 SFDVKD. After removal of 9 bases from V and 6 bases from J, the junction contained 12 bases not matched to a gene.

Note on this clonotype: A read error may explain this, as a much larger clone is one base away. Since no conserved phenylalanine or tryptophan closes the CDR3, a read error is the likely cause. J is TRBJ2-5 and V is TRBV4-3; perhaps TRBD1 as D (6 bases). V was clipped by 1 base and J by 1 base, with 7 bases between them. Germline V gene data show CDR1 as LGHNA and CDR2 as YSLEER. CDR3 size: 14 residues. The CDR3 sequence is CASSQGTAQETQYY. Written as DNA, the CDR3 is TGCGCCAGCAGCCAAGGGACAGCCCAAGAGACCCAGTACTAC.

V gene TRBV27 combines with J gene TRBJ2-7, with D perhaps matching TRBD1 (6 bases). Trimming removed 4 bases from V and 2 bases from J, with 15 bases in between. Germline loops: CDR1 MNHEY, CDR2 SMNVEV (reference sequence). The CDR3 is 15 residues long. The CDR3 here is CASSSSWGHTYEQYF. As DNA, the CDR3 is TGTGCCAGCAGTTCCAGTTGGGGACATACCTACGAGCAGTACTTC.